The 2 T cell receptor beta chains reported below all come from one sample, sequenced in a study of T-cell reconstitution after alpha-beta-depleted transplantation in children. For TCRbeta, the library was prepared with unique molecular identifiers. TCRdb independently ran MiXCR on the PCR reads; one entry per CDR3 protein. The sample has approximately 800,000 distinct CDR3 sequences; under 20% are singletons. Sequenced here: PBMCs, mostly from graft donor cells, sampled 360 days after TCRalphabeta/CD19-depleted stem cell transplant. These TCRs come from a male patient aged 5 to 17 who had a stem cell transplant for acute lymphoblastic leukemia, so the T cells may come from the graft donor.

This clonotype has only a few counts. The chain couples TRBV4-1 to TRBJ2-5; 10 bases fit TRBD2. The CDR3 has 18 residues. CDR1 MGHRA and CDR2 YSYEKL come from the germline V gene. Trimming cost V 6 bases and J 1 base; bases outside gene matches: 14. The CDR3 coding sequence is TGCGCCAGCAGACCTTTTCCTTGGGCTAGCGGGGGCCAAGAGACCCAGTACTTC. As protein: CASRPFPWASGGQETQYF.

The gene calls are TRBV20-1 and TRBJ1-2, with D possibly matching TRBD1 (5 bases). CDR1 is DFQATT, CDR2 SNEGSKA, per germline (reference sequence). This CDR3 spans 13 amino acids. The ends were cut back, 0 bases at V and 8 bases at J, with 13 bases in the middle. The CDR3 loop is CSARDVQGLGYTF. DNA for the CDR3: TGCAGTGCTAGAGATGTTCAGGGCTTGGGCTACACCTTC.